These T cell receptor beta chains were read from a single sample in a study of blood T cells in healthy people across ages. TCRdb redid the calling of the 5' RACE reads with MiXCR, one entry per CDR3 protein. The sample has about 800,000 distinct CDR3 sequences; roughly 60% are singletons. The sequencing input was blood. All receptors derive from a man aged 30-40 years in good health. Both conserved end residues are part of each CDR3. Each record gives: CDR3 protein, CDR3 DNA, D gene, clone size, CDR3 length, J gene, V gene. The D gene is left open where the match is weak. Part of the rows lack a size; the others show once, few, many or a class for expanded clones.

CDR3aa: CASTTGASTDTQYF
CDR3nt: TGTGCCAGTACAACTGGGGCCTCCACAGATACGCAGTATTTT
d_gene: NA
abundance: NA
len: 14
j_gene: TRBJ2-3
v_gene: TRBV12-3/TRBV12-4

CDR3aa: CAISESFANQETQYF
CDR3nt: TGTGCCATCAGTGAGTCGTTCGCAAATCAAGAGACCCAGTACTTC
d_gene: NA
abundance: few
len: 15
j_gene: TRBJ2-5
v_gene: TRBV10-3

CDR3aa: CSATGLEGGNEQFF
CDR3nt: TGCAGTGCCACGGGACTGGAAGGGGGTAATGAGCAGTTCTTC
d_gene: NA
abundance: NA
len: 14
j_gene: TRBJ2-1
v_gene: TRBV20-1

CDR3aa: CAGSKPDRAEGYTF
CDR3nt: TGTGCCGGCAGCAAACCGGACAGGGCGGAGGGCTACACCTTC
d_gene: TRBD1
abundance: NA
len: 14
j_gene: TRBJ1-2
v_gene: TRBV7-2

CDR3aa: CASSLVRTTGGYGYTF
CDR3nt: TGTGCCAGCAGCTTAGTGCGGACTACGGGAGGATATGGCTACACCTTC
d_gene: NA
abundance: NA
len: 16
j_gene: TRBJ1-2
v_gene: TRBV7-2

CDR3aa: CASNLLAGAAYEQYF
CDR3nt: TGTGCCAGCAACTTACTAGCGGGAGCAGCGTACGAGCAGTACTTC
d_gene: TRBD2
abundance: NA
len: 15
j_gene: TRBJ2-7
v_gene: TRBV6-6

CDR3aa: CASSRLAGPTYEQYF
CDR3nt: TGTGCCAGCAGTCGCTTAGCGGGACCTACCTACGAGCAGTACTTC
d_gene: TRBD2
abundance: NA
len: 15
j_gene: TRBJ2-7
v_gene: TRBV6-5

CDR3aa: CSVEGYTEAFF
CDR3nt: TGCAGCGTTGAGGGGTACACTGAAGCTTTCTTT
d_gene: NA
abundance: NA
len: 11
j_gene: TRBJ1-1
v_gene: TRBV29-1

CDR3aa: CASSQAGGPGYTF
CDR3nt: TGTGCCAGCAGCCAAGCCGGGGGGCCTGGCTACACCTTC
d_gene: NA
abundance: NA
len: 13
j_gene: TRBJ1-2
v_gene: TRBV3-1

CDR3aa: CASSLFHRDQETQYF
CDR3nt: TGTGCCAGCAGCTTGTTCCACAGGGACCAAGAGACCCAGTACTTC
d_gene: NA
abundance: NA
len: 15
j_gene: TRBJ2-5
v_gene: TRBV5-6

CDR3aa: CSARTGLRNGDEQYF
CDR3nt: TGCAGTGCTAGAACCGGACTGCGGAATGGCGACGAGCAGTACTTC
d_gene: NA
abundance: NA
len: 15
j_gene: TRBJ2-7
v_gene: TRBV20-1

CDR3aa: CATSGVPSRNEQFF
CDR3nt: TGTGCCACATCCGGGGTCCCATCCCGGAATGAGCAGTTCTTC
d_gene: NA
abundance: NA
len: 14
j_gene: TRBJ2-1
v_gene: TRBV5-5

CDR3aa: CASSSGARTDTQYF
CDR3nt: TGTGCCAGCAGCTCCGGAGCTCGCACAGATACGCAGTATTTT
d_gene: NA
abundance: once
len: 14
j_gene: TRBJ2-3
v_gene: TRBV2

CDR3aa: CATSRDYQGRHEQYF
CDR3nt: TGTGCCACCAGCAGAGATTACCAGGGGCGGCACGAGCAGTACTTC
d_gene: NA
abundance: NA
len: 15
j_gene: TRBJ2-7
v_gene: TRBV15

CDR3aa: CASGGRTSSWGSYEQYF
CDR3nt: TGTGCCAGCGGGGGGCGGACTAGTTCTTGGGGCTCCTACGAGCAGTACTTC
d_gene: NA
abundance: NA
len: 17
j_gene: TRBJ2-7
v_gene: TRBV2

CDR3aa: CATSTGGAGDTQYF
CDR3nt: TGTGCCACCAGTACAGGGGGGGCCGGAGATACGCAGTATTTT
d_gene: NA
abundance: NA
len: 14
j_gene: TRBJ2-3
v_gene: TRBV12-3/TRBV12-4

CDR3aa: CASSPTQVSGANVLTF
CDR3nt: TGTGCCAGCAGCCCGACCCAAGTCTCTGGGGCCAACGTCCTGACTTTC
d_gene: NA
abundance: NA
len: 16
j_gene: TRBJ2-6
v_gene: TRBV7-2

CDR3aa: CSARDVGAAGGRWEQFF
CDR3nt: TGCAGTGCTAGAGATGTGGGGGCGGCGGGGGGGCGTTGGGAGCAGTTCTTC
d_gene: TRBD2
abundance: NA
len: 17
j_gene: TRBJ2-1
v_gene: TRBV20-1

CDR3aa: CSVLVTDTQYF
CDR3nt: TGCAGTGTTCTCGTCACAGATACGCAGTATTTT
d_gene: NA
abundance: NA
len: 11
j_gene: TRBJ2-3
v_gene: TRBV20-1

CDR3aa: CASSDVPGQGLKIQYF
CDR3nt: TGTGCCAGCAGTGACGTACCGGGACAGGGTTTAAAAATTCAGTACTTC
d_gene: TRBD1
abundance: NA
len: 16
j_gene: TRBJ2-4
v_gene: TRBV27

CDR3aa: CASSERRDRFYSNQPQHF
CDR3nt: TGTGCCAGCAGTGAGAGACGGGACAGGTTTTATAGCAATCAGCCCCAGCATTTT
d_gene: TRBD1
abundance: few
len: 18
j_gene: TRBJ1-5
v_gene: TRBV6-1

CDR3aa: CSAYSDLNQPQHF
CDR3nt: TGCAGTGCTTACTCTGACCTGAATCAGCCCCAGCATTTT
d_gene: NA
abundance: NA
len: 13
j_gene: TRBJ1-5
v_gene: TRBV20-1

CDR3aa: CASSQDSHGMGSYEQYF
CDR3nt: TGCGCCAGCAGCCAAGATTCCCACGGGATGGGCTCCTACGAGCAGTACTTC
d_gene: NA
abundance: NA
len: 17
j_gene: TRBJ2-7
v_gene: TRBV4-3

CDR3aa: CASRRGNQQYF
CDR3nt: TGTGCCAGCAGGAGGGGGAATCAGCAGTACTTC
d_gene: NA
abundance: NA
len: 11
j_gene: TRBJ2-5
v_gene: TRBV7-2

CDR3aa: CVSRERYSGGPGEQYF
CDR3nt: TGTGTCAGCAGGGAGAGATATAGCGGGGGCCCGGGGGAGCAGTACTTC
d_gene: TRBD2
abundance: once
len: 16
j_gene: TRBJ2-7
v_gene: TRBV7-2

CDR3aa: CASSNPGLAGDGDTQYF
CDR3nt: TGTGCCAGCAGTAATCCGGGACTAGCGGGAGACGGGGATACGCAGTATTTT
d_gene: TRBD2
abundance: once
len: 17
j_gene: TRBJ2-3
v_gene: TRBV6-1

CDR3aa: CSARTENQPQHF
CDR3nt: TGCAGCGCTAGGACAGAGAATCAGCCCCAGCATTTT
d_gene: NA
abundance: few
len: 12
j_gene: TRBJ1-5
v_gene: TRBV29-1

CDR3aa: CASSYLPGWNTEAFF
CDR3nt: TGTGCCAGCAGTTACCTCCCAGGGTGGAACACTGAAGCTTTCTTT
d_gene: NA
abundance: NA
len: 15
j_gene: TRBJ1-1
v_gene: TRBV6-2/TRBV6-3

CDR3aa: CASSGRGAPHNEQFF
CDR3nt: TGTGCCAGCAGCGGACGGGGGGCCCCTCACAATGAGCAGTTCTTC
d_gene: NA
abundance: few
len: 15
j_gene: TRBJ2-1
v_gene: TRBV13

CDR3aa: CASSLGTEVTQYF
CDR3nt: TGCGCCAGCAGCTTGGGGACCGAAGTCACGCAGTATTTT
d_gene: NA
abundance: NA
len: 13
j_gene: TRBJ2-3
v_gene: TRBV5-1

CDR3aa: CASSDTGAPADTQYF
CDR3nt: TGTGCCAGCAGTGACACAGGGGCCCCCGCAGATACGCAGTATTTT
d_gene: TRBD1
abundance: NA
len: 15
j_gene: TRBJ2-3
v_gene: TRBV12-3/TRBV12-4

CDR3aa: CSARGTGAYGYTF
CDR3nt: TGCAGTGCTAGGGGGACAGGAGCCTATGGCTACACCTTC
d_gene: TRBD1
abundance: NA
len: 13
j_gene: TRBJ1-2
v_gene: TRBV20-1